A selection of T cell receptor beta chains follows, all from one sample in a study of STAT5B mutations in CD4+ large granular lymphocyte leukemia. Libraries were prepared by immunoSEQ multiplex PCR; TCRdb keeps only in-frame clonotypes and omits some of them. This sample carries about 46,000 clones, roughly 84% of them seen once, and the ten largest clones take 0.35%. Sequencing was carried out using CD4+ T cells from blood buffy coats. These receptors came from a human donor in good health. CDR3s include the opening cysteine and the closing phenylalanine or tryptophan. Fields, in order: J gene, CDR3 length, V gene, clone size, D gene, CDR3 protein, CDR3 DNA. A D gene is named only where the DNA matches it firmly. Clone size appears in some rows only: once, few, many, or a class for an expanded clone.

TRBJ1-5	17	TRBV5-4	.	TRBD1	CASSRRGTGGVSQPQHF	TGTGCCAGCAGCCGCCGGGGGACAGGGGGCGTAAGTCAGCCCCAGCATTTT
TRBJ2-7	15	TRBV5-6	.	.	CASRAWGQGTYEQYF	TGTGCCAGCAGGGCTTGGGGGCAGGGGACCTACGAGCAGTACTTC
TRBJ1-3	16	TRBV4-1	.	TRBD1	CASSHPGQGARNTIYF	TGCGCCAGCAGCCATCCGGGACAGGGGGCGCGTAACACCATATATTTT
TRBJ2-5	15	TRBV14	.	TRBD1	CASSPRQGLWETQYF	TGTGCCAGCAGCCCACGACAGGGGTTGTGGGAGACCCAGTACTTC
TRBJ1-5	12	TRBV6-5	.	.	CASTSGNQPQHF	TGTGCCAGCACCTCAGGGAATCAGCCCCAGCATTTT
TRBJ1-1	13	TRBV7-8	.	.	CASSLTVNTEAFF	TGTGCCAGCAGCTTAACGGTGAACACTGAAGCTTTCTTT
TRBJ1-5	17	TRBV19	.	TRBD1	CASSPPPGTGSWQPQHF	TGTGCCAGTAGTCCACCCCCCGGGACAGGGTCATGGCAGCCCCAGCATTTT
TRBJ2-3	15	TRBV5-1	.	TRBD1	CASSRGQGAADTQYF	TGCGCCAGCAGCCGGGGACAGGGGGCCGCAGATACGCAGTATTTT
TRBJ1-2	13	TRBV7-3	.	.	CASSLGGWYGYTF	TGTGCCAGCAGCTTAGGCGGGTGGTATGGCTACACCTTC
TRBJ2-5	13	TRBV6-1	.	.	CASASGYQETQYF	TGTGCCAGCGCATCAGGGTACCAAGAGACCCAGTACTTC
TRBJ1-3	16	TRBV5-6	.	.	CASSFGQSFSGNTIYF	TGTGCCAGCAGCTTTGGACAGTCCTTCTCTGGAAACACCATATATTTT
TRBJ2-7	17	TRBV5-4	.	TRBD1	CASSLAFGRGRFYEQYF	TGTGCCAGCAGCTTGGCGTTCGGCAGGGGGCGTTTCTACGAGCAGTACTTC
TRBJ2-2	18	TRBV9	.	TRBD2	CASSAVLAGGRGTGELFF	TGTGCCAGCAGCGCAGTCTTAGCGGGGGGACGGGGAACCGGGGAGCTGTTTTTT
TRBJ1-5	14	TRBV7-2	.	.	CASSLERYNQPQHF	TGTGCCAGCAGCTTAGAGCGTTACAATCAGCCCCAGCATTTT
TRBJ2-7	16	TRBV6-5	.	TRBD1	CASSYDRRQGEYEQYF	TGTGCCAGCAGTTACGATCGTAGACAGGGGGAATACGAGCAGTACTTC
TRBJ1-1	15	TRBV5-1	.	TRBD1	CASSLERTGGTEAFF	TGCGCCAGCAGCTTGGAAAGGACAGGGGGGACTGAAGCTTTCTTT
TRBJ1-1	12	TRBV11-2	.	.	CASSRVNTEAFF	TGTGCCAGCAGCAGGGTGAACACTGAAGCTTTCTTT
TRBJ1-2	13	TRBV7-8	.	.	CASSLAEGYGYTF	TGTGCCAGCAGCTTAGCGGAAGGCTATGGCTACACCTTC
TRBJ2-5	14	TRBV2	.	.	CASSEAGGVGEQYF	TGTGCCAGCAGTGAAGCGGGCGGGGTCGGAGAGCAGTACTTC
TRBJ1-1	13	TRBV7-3	.	TRBD1	CASSSGTGTEAFF	TGTGCCAGCAGTTCTGGGACAGGGACTGAAGCTTTCTTT
TRBJ1-4	14	TRBV5-1	.	.	CASSSQGGYEKLFF	TGCGCCAGCAGCTCGCAGGGCGGGTATGAAAAACTGTTTTTT
TRBJ1-6	14	TRBV5-6	.	TRBD1	CASSYTGARSPLHF	TGTGCCAGCAGCTACACAGGGGCGCGATCACCCCTCCACTTT
TRBJ1-1	13	TRBV9	.	TRBD1	CASPQGQRTEAFF	TGTGCCAGCCCCCAGGGACAGCGCACTGAAGCTTTCTTT
TRBJ1-2	15	TRBV6-1	once	TRBD1	CANRGQGAGSGGYTF	TGTGCCAACCGAGGACAGGGGGCAGGGTCGGGAGGCTACACCTTC
TRBJ1-1	13	TRBV5-1	once	.	CASSLEGNTEAFF	TGCGCCAGCAGCTTGGAAGGGAACACTGAAGCTTTCTTT
TRBJ1-1	13	TRBV5-1	once	.	CASSPGGDTEAFF	TGCGCCAGCAGCCCCGGAGGTGACACTGAAGCTTTCTTT
TRBJ1-1	14	TRBV5-1	.	.	CASSFDGGNTEAFF	TGCGCCAGCAGCTTCGATGGGGGGAACACTGAAGCTTTCTTT
TRBJ2-1	14	TRBV7-2	.	TRBD2	CASSTSVTYNEQFF	TGTGCCAGCAGCACTAGCGTCACCTACAATGAGCAGTTCTTC
TRBJ1-3	13	TRBV11-2	.	TRBD1	CASTAGGRNTIYF	TGTGCCAGTACGGCAGGGGGGAGAAACACCATATATTTT
TRBJ1-2	13	TRBV9	.	.	CASSWRANYGYTF	TGTGCCAGCAGCTGGCGGGCCAACTATGGCTACACCTTC
TRBJ1-2	15	TRBV5-5	.	.	CASSLDGGLNYGYTF	TGTGCCAGCAGCTTGGACGGGGGCCTTAACTATGGCTACACCTTC
TRBJ1-2	13	TRBV30	.	TRBD1	CAWSGQGAGGYTF	TGTGCCTGGAGTGGGCAGGGGGCGGGGGGCTACACCTTC
TRBJ1-1	14	TRBV5-1	once	.	CASSSGDPGTEAFF	TGCGCCAGCAGCTCGGGAGATCCTGGCACTGAAGCTTTCTTT
TRBJ2-2	16	TRBV19	once	TRBD1	CASSKFLTGGIGELFF	TGTGCCAGTAGTAAGTTCCTGACAGGGGGCATCGGGGAGCTGTTTTTT
TRBJ2-7	18	TRBV4-2	.	TRBD2	CASSQEASGSPTSWEQYF	TGTGCCAGCAGCCAAGAGGCTAGCGGGAGCCCAACCTCTTGGGAGCAGTACTTC
TRBJ2-7	14	TRBV7-2	few	TRBD2	CASSFSSGSYEQYF	TGTGCCAGCAGCTTTTCTAGCGGATCCTACGAGCAGTACTTC
TRBJ1-4	13	TRBV29-1	.	.	CSAEVWEGEKLFF	TGCAGCGCAGAAGTCTGGGAGGGCGAAAAACTGTTTTTT
TRBJ2-1	15	TRBV5-1	.	TRBD2	CASSLMTGGLNEQFF	TGCGCCAGCAGCCTTATGACGGGAGGCTTAAATGAGCAGTTCTTC
TRBJ2-3	15	TRBV5-4	.	.	CASSHLSSGTDTQYF	TGTGCCAGCAGCCACTTGTCTAGCGGCACAGATACGCAGTATTTT
TRBJ2-7	15	TRBV6-4	.	TRBD2	CASSDSGGGSYEQYF	TGTGCCAGCAGTGACTCTGGCGGGGGCTCCTACGAGCAGTACTTC
TRBJ2-3	13	TRBV10-3	.	TRBD2	CAVTLAGAHTQYF	TGTGCCGTCACCCTAGCGGGGGCTCATACGCAGTATTTT
TRBJ2-7	17	TRBV7-9	.	TRBD1	CASSRRDREVPSYEQYF	TGTGCCAGCAGCCGCCGGGACAGGGAAGTTCCCTCCTACGAGCAGTACTTC
TRBJ2-3	14	TRBV11-3	.	.	CASSLNPRGTTQYF	TGTGCCAGCAGCTTGAACCCAAGGGGAACTACGCAGTATTTT
TRBJ2-1	12	TRBV30	.	.	CASNLLSYEQFF	TGTGCCAGCAACCTTCTGAGCTATGAGCAGTTCTTC
TRBJ1-2	16	TRBV15	.	.	CATSRDRAPGMGGYTF	TGTGCCACCAGCAGAGATCGGGCCCCCGGGATGGGCGGCTACACCTTC
TRBJ2-7	17	TRBV7-6	.	.	CASSPSPYRGSSYEQYF	TGTGCCAGCAGCCCCTCCCCCTATCGGGGTAGCTCCTACGAGCAGTACTTC
TRBJ2-4	15	TRBV4-2	.	TRBD2	CASSQGREGRNIQYF	TGTGCCAGCAGCCAAGGTCGGGAGGGCCGGAACATTCAGTACTTC
TRBJ1-1	15	TRBV5-1	.	TRBD1	CASSSLTGPNTEAFF	TGCGCCAGCAGCTCCTTGACAGGGCCGAACACTGAAGCTTTCTTT
TRBJ2-5	18	TRBV9	.	TRBD1	CASSEPPGQGPPQETQYF	TGTGCCAGCAGCGAGCCTCCGGGACAGGGACCACCCCAAGAGACCCAGTACTTC
TRBJ1-1	14	TRBV5-1	.	.	CASSLFGANTEAFF	TGCGCCAGCAGCTTGTTCGGAGCGAACACTGAAGCTTTCTTT
TRBJ2-1	13	TRBV11-2	.	.	CASSLTDYNEQFF	TGTGCCAGCAGCTTGACGGATTACAATGAGCAGTTCTTC
TRBJ2-3	15	TRBV5-4	.	.	CASSLAGALADTQYF	TGTGCCAGCAGCTTGGCAGGGGCGTTGGCAGATACGCAGTATTTT
TRBJ2-5	13	TRBV5-1	.	.	CASSGASVETQYF	TGCGCCAGCAGTGGGGCTAGCGTCGAGACCCAGTACTTC